A selection of T cell receptor beta chains follows, all from one sample in a study of T-cell reconstitution after alpha-beta-depleted transplantation in children. TCRdb re-analysed the PCR reads in MiXCR, keeping a single row per CDR3 protein. The sample includes 150,000 to 200,000 distinct CDR3 sequences, roughly 6.8% seen only once; the top ten take around 3%. The sample here was PBMCs from the stem cell graft donor, taken from the stem cell graft. The receptor source for this set is a human donor who donated a stem cell graft to a child with Wiskott-Aldrich syndrome. Each CDR3 is given with its conserved first and last residue. A D gene is named only where the DNA matches it firmly. Clone size is stated in some rows and not others, as once, few, many or a class when expanded.

>TRBD2|many|TRBV2|TRBJ2-1
CASIRGLAGGSIYNEQFF
TGTGCCAGCATCCGCGGGCTAGCGGGGGGTTCGATTTACAATGAGCAGTTCTTC
>NA|many|TRBV6-5|TRBJ2-5
CASSYSVGGGQETQYF
TGTGCCAGCAGTTACTCGGTCGGGGGAGGCCAAGAGACCCAGTACTTC
>TRBD1|many|TRBV12-3/TRBV12-4|TRBJ1-2
CASSYRGGYTF
TGTGCCAGCAGCTACAGGGGTGGCTACACCTTC
>NA|NA|TRBV5-1|TRBJ2-2
CASSSLATRNTGELFF
TGCGCCAGCAGCTCCCTAGCGACGCGGAACACCGGGGAGCTGTTTTTT
>NA|NA|TRBV4-2|TRBJ2-2
CASSFGPAYTGELFF
TGTGCCAGCAGCTTCGGGCCAGCGTACACCGGGGAGCTGTTTTTT
>TRBD2|many|TRBV27|TRBJ2-1
CASRHKIPILAGGPNNEQFF
TGTGCCAGCAGGCACAAAATTCCGATCTTAGCGGGAGGGCCTAACAATGAGCAGTTCTTC
>NA|few|TRBV7-9|TRBJ2-7
CASSPTGYPYEQYF
TGTGCCAGCAGCCCGACCGGGTACCCCTACGAGCAGTACTTC
>NA|few|TRBV5-5|TRBJ1-2
CASSLAREPWYGYTF
TGTGCCAGCAGCTTGGCAAGGGAACCCTGGTATGGCTACACCTTC
>NA|many|TRBV10-3|TRBJ1-1
CAISETKTVGPEAFF
TGTGCCATCAGTGAGACCAAGACAGTCGGGCCTGAAGCTTTCTTT
>TRBD1|many|TRBV29-1|TRBJ2-7
CSVLQGAGGEQYF
TGCAGCGTCCTACAGGGGGCAGGGGGTGAGCAGTACTTC
>NA|few|TRBV7-2|TRBJ2-7
CASSLVAPSSYEQYF
TGTGCCAGCAGCTTAGTGGCCCCTAGCTCCTACGAGCAGTACTTC
>TRBD2|NA|TRBV4-1|TRBJ2-7
CASSLKGLVDYEQYF
TGCGCCAGCAGCCTCAAAGGACTAGTGGACTACGAGCAGTACTTC
>NA|many|TRBV20-1|TRBJ2-1
CSASLVTNEQFF
TGCAGTGCTTCCCTGGTAACTAATGAGCAGTTCTTC
>NA|many|TRBV29-1|TRBJ1-3
CSATGHSGNTIYF
TGCAGCGCGACAGGTCACTCTGGAAACACCATATATTTT
>NA|many|TRBV2|TRBJ1-2
CASSVMRGYTF
TGTGCCAGCAGTGTAATGCGGGGCTACACCTTC
>TRBD1|many|TRBV5-6|TRBJ1-2
CASSPTGTYGYTF
TGTGCCAGCAGCCCGACAGGGACCTATGGCTACACCTTC
>NA|many|TRBV5-1|TRBJ1-1
CASSWKQGSNTEAFF
TGCGCCAGCAGCTGGAAACAGGGATCAAACACTGAAGCTTTCTTT